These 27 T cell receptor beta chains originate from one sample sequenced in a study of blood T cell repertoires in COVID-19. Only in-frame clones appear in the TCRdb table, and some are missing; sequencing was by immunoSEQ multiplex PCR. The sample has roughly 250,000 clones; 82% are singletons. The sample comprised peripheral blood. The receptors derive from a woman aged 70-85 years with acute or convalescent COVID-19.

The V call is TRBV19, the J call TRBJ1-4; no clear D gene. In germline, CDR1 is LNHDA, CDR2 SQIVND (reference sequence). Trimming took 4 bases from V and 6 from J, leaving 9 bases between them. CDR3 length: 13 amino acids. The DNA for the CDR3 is TGTGCCAGTAGTAATCCTTATCATGAAAAACTGTTTTTT. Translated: CASSNPYHEKLFF.

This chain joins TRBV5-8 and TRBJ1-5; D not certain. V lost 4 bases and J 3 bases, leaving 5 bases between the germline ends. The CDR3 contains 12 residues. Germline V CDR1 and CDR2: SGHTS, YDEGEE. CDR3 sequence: CASSRFNQPQHF. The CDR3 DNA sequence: TGTGCCAGCAGCCGGTTCAATCAGCCCCAGCATTTT.

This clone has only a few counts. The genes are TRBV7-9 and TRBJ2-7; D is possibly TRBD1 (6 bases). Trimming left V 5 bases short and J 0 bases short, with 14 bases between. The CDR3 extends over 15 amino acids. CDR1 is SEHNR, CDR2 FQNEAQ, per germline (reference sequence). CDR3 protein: CASSDRIGSSYEQYF. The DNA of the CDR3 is TGTGCCAGCAGCGACAGGATTGGCAGCTCCTACGAGCAGTACTTC.

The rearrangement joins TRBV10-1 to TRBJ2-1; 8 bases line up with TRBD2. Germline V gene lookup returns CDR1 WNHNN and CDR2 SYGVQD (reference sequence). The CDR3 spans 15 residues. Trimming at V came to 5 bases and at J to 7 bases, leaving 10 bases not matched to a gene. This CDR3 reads CASSPSGGLGNEQFF. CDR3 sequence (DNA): TGCGCCAGCAGTCCCAGCGGGGGCCTAGGAAATGAGCAGTTCTTC.

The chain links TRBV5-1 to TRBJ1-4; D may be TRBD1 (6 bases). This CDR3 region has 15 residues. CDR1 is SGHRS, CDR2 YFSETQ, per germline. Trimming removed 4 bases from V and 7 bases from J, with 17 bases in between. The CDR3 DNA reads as TGCGCCAGCAGCGTGCAGGGGTCGGGAGGTGAAAAACTGTTTTTT. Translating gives CASSVQGSGGEKLFF.

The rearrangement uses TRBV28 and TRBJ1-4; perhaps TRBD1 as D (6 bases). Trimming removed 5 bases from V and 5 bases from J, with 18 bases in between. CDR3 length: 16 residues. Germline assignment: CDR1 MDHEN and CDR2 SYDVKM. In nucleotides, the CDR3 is TGTGCCAGCAGTGGGACAAACCTTAGTACCAATGAAAAACTGTTTTTT. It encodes CASSGTNLSTNEKLFF.

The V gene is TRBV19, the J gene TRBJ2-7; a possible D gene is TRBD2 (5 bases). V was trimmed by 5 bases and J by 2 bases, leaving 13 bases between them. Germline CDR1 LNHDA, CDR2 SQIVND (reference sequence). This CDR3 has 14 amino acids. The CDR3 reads CASSSAGYPYEQYF. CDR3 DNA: TGTGCCAGTAGTTCCGCGGGTTATCCCTACGAGCAGTACTTC.

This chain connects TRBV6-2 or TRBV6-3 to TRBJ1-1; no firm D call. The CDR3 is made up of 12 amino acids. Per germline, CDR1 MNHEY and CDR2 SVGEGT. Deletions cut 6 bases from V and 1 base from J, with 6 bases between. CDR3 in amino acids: CASSRRNTEAFF. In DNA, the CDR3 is TGTGCCAGCAGCCGGAGGAACACTGAAGCTTTCTTT.

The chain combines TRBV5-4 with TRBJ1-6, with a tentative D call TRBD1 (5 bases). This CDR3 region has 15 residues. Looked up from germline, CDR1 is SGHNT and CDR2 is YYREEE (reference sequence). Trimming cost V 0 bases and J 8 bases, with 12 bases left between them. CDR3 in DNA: TGTGCCAGCAGCTTGGGTGGGGGGGTGGATTCACCCCTCCACTTT. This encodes CASSLGGGVDSPLHF.

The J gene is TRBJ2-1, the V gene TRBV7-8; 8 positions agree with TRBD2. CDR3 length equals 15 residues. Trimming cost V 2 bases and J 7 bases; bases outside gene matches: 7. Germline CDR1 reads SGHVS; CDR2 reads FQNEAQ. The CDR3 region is CASSLQAGAWNEQFF. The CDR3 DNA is TGTGCCAGCAGCTTACAAGCGGGGGCCTGGAATGAGCAGTTCTTC.

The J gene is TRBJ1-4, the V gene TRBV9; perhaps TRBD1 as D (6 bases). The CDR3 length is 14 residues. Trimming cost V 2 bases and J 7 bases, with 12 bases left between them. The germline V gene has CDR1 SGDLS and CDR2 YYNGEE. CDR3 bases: TGTGCCAGCAGCGTGGGAGGGGGGAGTGAAAAACTGTTTTTT. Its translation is CASSVGGGSEKLFF.

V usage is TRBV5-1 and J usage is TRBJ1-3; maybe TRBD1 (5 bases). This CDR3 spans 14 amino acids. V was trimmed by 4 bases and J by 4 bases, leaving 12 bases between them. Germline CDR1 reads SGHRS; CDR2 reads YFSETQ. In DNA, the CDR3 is TGCGCCAGCAGCCCTATGGGGGGAGGAAACACCATATATTTT. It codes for CASSPMGGGNTIYF.

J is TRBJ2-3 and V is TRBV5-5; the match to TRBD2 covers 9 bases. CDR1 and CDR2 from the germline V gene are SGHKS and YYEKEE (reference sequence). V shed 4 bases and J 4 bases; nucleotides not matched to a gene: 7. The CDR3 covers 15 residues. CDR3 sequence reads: CASSPWTSESDTQYF. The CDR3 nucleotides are TGTGCCAGCAGCCCGTGGACTAGCGAATCAGATACGCAGTATTTT.

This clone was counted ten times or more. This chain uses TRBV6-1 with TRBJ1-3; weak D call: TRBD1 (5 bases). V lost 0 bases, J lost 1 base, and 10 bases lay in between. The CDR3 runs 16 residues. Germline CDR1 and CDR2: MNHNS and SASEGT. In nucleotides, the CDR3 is TGTGCCAGCAGTGAAGCTGGGGGGTGGTCTGGAAACACCATATATTTT. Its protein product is CASSEAGGWSGNTIYF.

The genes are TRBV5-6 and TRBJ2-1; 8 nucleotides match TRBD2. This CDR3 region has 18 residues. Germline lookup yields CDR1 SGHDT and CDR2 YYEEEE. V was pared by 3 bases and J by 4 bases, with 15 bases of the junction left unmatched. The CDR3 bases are TGTGCCAGCAGCTCCCTTTTCACTAGCGGAGCAGTTTACAATGAGCAGTTCTTC. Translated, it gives CASSSLFTSGAVYNEQFF.

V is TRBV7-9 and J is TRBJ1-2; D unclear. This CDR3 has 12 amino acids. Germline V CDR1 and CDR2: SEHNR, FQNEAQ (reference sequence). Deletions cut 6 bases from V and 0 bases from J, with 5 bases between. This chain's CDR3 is CASSTANYGYTF. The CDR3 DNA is TGTGCCAGCAGTACAGCTAACTATGGCTACACCTTC.

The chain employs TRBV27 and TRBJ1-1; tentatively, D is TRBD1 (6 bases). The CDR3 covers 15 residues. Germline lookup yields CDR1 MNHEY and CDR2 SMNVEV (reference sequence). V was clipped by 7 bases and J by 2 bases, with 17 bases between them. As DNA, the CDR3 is TGTGCCAGCAACATACTGGACAGACCAAACACTGAAGCTTTCTTT. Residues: CASNILDRPNTEAFF.

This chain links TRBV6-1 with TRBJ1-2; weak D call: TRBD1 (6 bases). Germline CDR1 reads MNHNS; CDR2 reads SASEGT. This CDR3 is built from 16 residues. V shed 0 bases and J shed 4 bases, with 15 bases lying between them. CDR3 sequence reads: CASSEAGTGLPYGYTF. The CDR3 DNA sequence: TGTGCCAGCAGTGAAGCGGGAACAGGGTTACCCTATGGCTACACCTTC.

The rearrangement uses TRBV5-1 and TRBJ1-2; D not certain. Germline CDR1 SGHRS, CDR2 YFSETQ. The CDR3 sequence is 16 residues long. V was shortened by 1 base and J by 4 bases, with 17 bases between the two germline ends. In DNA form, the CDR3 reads TGCGCCAGCAGCTTGAGTGGAGGGTCGATCCCCTATGGCTACACCTTC. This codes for CASSLSGGSIPYGYTF.

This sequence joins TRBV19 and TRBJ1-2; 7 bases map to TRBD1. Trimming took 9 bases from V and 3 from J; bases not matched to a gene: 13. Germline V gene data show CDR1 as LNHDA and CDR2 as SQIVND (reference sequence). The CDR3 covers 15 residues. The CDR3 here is CASISGAGGHYGYTF. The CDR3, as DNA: TGTGCCAGCATATCCGGGGCAGGGGGGCACTATGGCTACACCTTC.

Written as DNA, the CDR3 is TGTGCCAGCAGCCAAGAGAGCGGATTTGAAGCTTTCTTT. It specifies CASSQESGFEAFF. The chain combines TRBV4-2 with TRBJ1-1; D ambiguous. Per the germline V gene, CDR1 is LGHNA and CDR2 is YNFKEQ. Trimming removed 0 bases from V and 7 bases from J, with 9 bases in between. This CDR3 comprises 13 residues.

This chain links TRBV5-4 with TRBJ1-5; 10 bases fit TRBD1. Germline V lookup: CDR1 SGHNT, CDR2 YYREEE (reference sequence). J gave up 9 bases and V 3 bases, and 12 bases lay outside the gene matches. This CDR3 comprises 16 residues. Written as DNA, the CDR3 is TGTGCCAGCAGCTCCGTGGGAGACAGGGGGCGAGGGCCCCAGCATTTT. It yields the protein CASSSVGDRGRGPQHF.

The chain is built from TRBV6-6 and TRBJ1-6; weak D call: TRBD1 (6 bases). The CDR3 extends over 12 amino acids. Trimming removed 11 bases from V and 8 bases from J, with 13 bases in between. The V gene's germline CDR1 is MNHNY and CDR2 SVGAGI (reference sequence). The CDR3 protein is CAAGEGDSPLHF. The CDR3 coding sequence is TGTGCCGCAGGGGAAGGAGATTCACCCCTCCACTTT.

The CDR3 here is CASSLREEGGYTF. CDR3 DNA: TGCGCCAGCAGCTTGCGAGAAGAGGGCGGCTACACCTTC. The gene calls are TRBV5-1 and TRBJ1-2; D is unclear. CDR1 and CDR2 (germline): SGHRS, YFSETQ. The V gene lost 1 base and the J gene lost 8 bases, with 12 bases spanning the gap. The CDR3 consists of 13 residues.

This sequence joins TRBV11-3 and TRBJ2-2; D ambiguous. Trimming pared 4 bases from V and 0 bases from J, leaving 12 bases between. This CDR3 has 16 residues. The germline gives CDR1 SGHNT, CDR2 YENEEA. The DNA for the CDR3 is TGTGCCAGCAGCTCTCCTGAGAACGCGAACACCGGGGAGCTGTTTTTT. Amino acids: CASSSPENANTGELFF.

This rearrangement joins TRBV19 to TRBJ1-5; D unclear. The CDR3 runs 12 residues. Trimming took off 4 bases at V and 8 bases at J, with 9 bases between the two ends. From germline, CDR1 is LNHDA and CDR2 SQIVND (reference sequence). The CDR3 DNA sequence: TGTGCCAGTAGTACTTACCCGGAGCCCCAGCATTTT. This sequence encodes CASSTYPEPQHF.

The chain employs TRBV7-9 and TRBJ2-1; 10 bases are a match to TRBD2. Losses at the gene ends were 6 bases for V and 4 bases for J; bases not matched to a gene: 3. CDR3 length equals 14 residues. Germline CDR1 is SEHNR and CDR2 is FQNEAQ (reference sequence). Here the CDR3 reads CASSTSGDYNEQFF. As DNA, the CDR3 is TGTGCCAGCAGTACTAGCGGGGATTACAATGAGCAGTTCTTC.